The 24 T cell receptor beta chains below were found in one sample sequenced in a study of T cells in Graves' hyperthyroidism and ophthalmopathy. Using RNA transcripts as the source, TCR beta CDR3 regions were amplified. The study used the HTBI primer set for a first-round RT-PCR of the TCR CDR3. Each CDR3 protein is one row after TCRdb ran MiXCR on the multiplex PCR reads. The sample yields about 360,000 distinct CDR3 sequences, about 13% seen once. Sequenced input: blood. The receptor source for this set is a woman aged 18 to 35 with Graves' hyperthyroidism.

In this sample, this clonotype turned up a few times. The CDR3 DNA sequence: TGCAGCGTACCCTTGGGGGGGAGTACCTACAATGAGCAGTTCTTC. Translation: CSVPLGGSTYNEQFF. The chain employs TRBV20-1 and TRBJ2-1, with 7 positions matching TRBD2. This CDR3 contains 15 residues. CDR1 is DFQATT, CDR2 SNEGSKA, per germline (reference sequence).

The V and J genes are TRBV14 and TRBJ1-3; D gene ambiguous. CDR1 and CDR2 (germline): SGHDN, FVKESK. V was shortened by 3 bases and J by 0 bases, with 15 bases between the two germline ends. This CDR3 region has 17 residues. CDR3 protein: CASSQSLGGRSGNTIYF. CDR3 DNA sequence: TGTGCCAGCAGCCAGAGTTTAGGTGGACGCTCTGGAAACACCATATATTTT.

In its sample, this clonotype was seen a few times. Mismatch with germline at one junction end may stem from a read error. This rearrangement joins TRBV6-4 to TRBJ1-2; no clear D. Germline V gene data show CDR1 as MRHNA and CDR2 as SNTAGT. The CDR3 runs 17 residues. The CDR3 coding sequence is TGTACCAGCAGTTCCGACCTGGGAGGCCCGATTTCTTATGGCTACACCTTC. Translation gives CTSSSDLGGPISYGYTF.

This clonotype was observed at least ten times. The chain employs TRBV20-1 and TRBJ2-1; 10 bases map to TRBD2. Looked up from germline, CDR1 is DFQATT and CDR2 is SNEGSKA (reference sequence). The CDR3 contains 17 residues. After removal of 6 bases from V and 8 bases from J, the junction contained 19 bases not matched to a gene. The CDR3 DNA is TGCAGTGCGACGACCCGACTAGCGGGTCCAAAAGGGGATGAGCAGTTCTTC. Translating gives CSATTRLAGPKGDEQFF.

This clonotype was picked up many times. This chain joins TRBV28 and TRBJ2-5; 7 bases map to TRBD2. CDR1 MDHEN and CDR2 SYDVKM come from the germline V gene. The CDR3 extends over 15 amino acids. The ends lost 5 bases at V and 5 bases at J; junction bases unmatched: 11. The CDR3 DNA sequence: TGTGCCAGCAGTGGGGGGGGGGGGGGAATGGAGACCCAGTACTTC. Its protein product is CASSGGGGGMETQYF.

This clonotype was seen ten or more times. V usage is TRBV7-2 and J usage is TRBJ1-5, with D uncertain. V dropped 3 bases and J dropped 2 bases, with 11 bases sitting between them. The germline CDR1 and CDR2 sequences are SGHTA and FQGNSA. The CDR3 is 15 residues long. The CDR3 here is CASSFTAGGNQPQHF. The DNA for the CDR3 is TGTGCCAGCAGCTTCACGGCAGGCGGCAATCAGCCCCAGCATTTT.

Of note for this clonotype: Being one base from a much bigger clone, this may be a read error. The genes are TRBV7-9 and TRBJ2-5; 12 bases match TRBD1. The CDR3 is made up of 16 amino acids. Germline lookup yields CDR1 SEHNR and CDR2 FQNEAQ (reference sequence). The CDR3 DNA sequence: TGTGTCAGCAGACCAGGGACAGGGGGCGTACGGGAGACCCAGTACTTC. Its translation: CVSRPGTGGVRETQYF.

This clonotype showed up many times. The rearrangement joins TRBV6-2 or TRBV6-3 to TRBJ1-2, with D possibly TRBD1 on 5 matching bases. Per the germline V gene, CDR1 is MNHEY and CDR2 is SVGEGT. V was cut by 8 bases and J by 4 bases, with 23 bases left in between. The CDR3 loop spans 16 amino acids. CDR3 DNA: TGTGCCAGCGCCCCAGTGGCAGGGACCGACCTCTATGGCTACACCTTC. This codes for CASAPVAGTDLYGYTF.

This clonotype was recorded many times. The chain employs TRBV6-1 and TRBJ1-2, with 7 bases lining up with TRBD1. The CDR3 runs 14 residues. CDR1 is MNHNS and CDR2 is SASEGT in the germline V gene. V was pared by 4 bases and J by 5 bases, with 7 bases of the junction left unmatched. The DNA of the CDR3 is TGTGCCAGCAGTGCTACCGGGACAGTTTATGGCTACACCTTC. Its translation: CASSATGTVYGYTF.

Ten or more counts support this clonotype. V gene TRBV9 combines with J gene TRBJ2-5, with D perhaps assigned TRBD1 or TRBD2 (6 bases each). Per germline, CDR1 SGDLS and CDR2 YYNGEE. This CDR3 spans 14 amino acids. V shed 3 bases and J shed 5 bases, with 14 bases lying between them. This CDR3 is CASSGWGAGETQYF. CDR3 sequence (DNA): TGTGCCAGCAGCGGATGGGGGGCGGGTGAGACCCAGTACTTC.

This clonotype has only a few counts. The genes are TRBV4-1 and TRBJ1-1; possibly TRBD1 for D (5 bases). CDR3 length: 13 amino acids. CDR1 and CDR2 (germline): MGHRA, YSYEKL. Trimming cost V 6 bases and J 3 bases, with 11 bases left between them. Here the CDR3 reads CASSQGVDTEAFF. The CDR3 DNA sequence: TGCGCCAGCAGTCAGGGAGTCGACACTGAAGCTTTCTTT.

The V and J genes are TRBV14 and TRBJ2-5; 8 bases map to TRBD1. Germline assignment: CDR1 SGHDN and CDR2 FVKESK. This CDR3 region has 14 residues. The trim removed 4 bases at V and 10 bases at J, leaving 11 bases unmatched. This CDR3 reads CASSLDRASWGQYF. As DNA, the CDR3 is TGTGCCAGCAGCCTGGACAGGGCCTCCTGGGGCCAGTACTTC.

The table lists this clonotype with many counts. The CDR3 DNA follows: TGTGCCAGCAGCCTCCAGGGAGGCGTGGAGGATAGATATTTT. Amino acid sequence: CASSLQGGVEDRYF. V gene TRBV11-2 combines with J gene TRBJ1-3, with D possibly being TRBD1 (5 bases). The CDR3 totals 14 residues. The V gene's germline CDR1 is SGHAT and CDR2 FQNNGV. V was clipped by 5 bases and J by 15 bases, with 23 bases between them.

This clonotype has ten or more counts. The J gene is TRBJ1-6, the V gene TRBV6-6, with a weak D call TRBD1 (5 bases). Trimming pared 2 bases from V and 7 bases from J, leaving 15 bases between. The CDR3 has 16 residues. Germline lookup yields CDR1 MNHNY and CDR2 SVGAGI (reference sequence). In nucleotides, the CDR3 is TGTGCCAGCAGTTACCCTCGACAGATTTCAAATTCACCCCTCCACTTT. It codes for CASSYPRQISNSPLHF.

The rearrangement uses TRBV25-1 and TRBJ1-5; the D is unclear. In germline, CDR1 is MGHDK, CDR2 SYGVNS. The CDR3 covers 15 residues. Trimming stripped 2 bases from V and 0 bases from J, with 8 bases between. In DNA form, the CDR3 reads TGTGCCAGCAGTGAAGGCAGCTATAGCAATCAGCCCCAGCATTTT. It encodes CASSEGSYSNQPQHF.

With regard to this clonotype: It may be a read error: a sequence one base away is much more abundant. V and J are TRBV20-1 and TRBJ1-1; possibly TRBD1 for D (5 bases). In germline, CDR1 is DFQATT, CDR2 SNEGSKA (reference sequence). CDR3 length equals 13 residues. CDR3 sequence: CSAMGPAGTEALF. DNA for the CDR3: TGCAGTGCTATGGGGCCAGCGGGGACTGAAGCTCTCTTT.

The table lists this clonotype with a few counts. The chain employs TRBV4-3 and TRBJ1-2; 10 bases are shared with TRBD1. This CDR3 comprises 16 residues. Germline V gene sequence: CDR1 LGHNA, CDR2 YSLEER. J lost 9 bases, V lost 1 base, and 11 bases had no gene match. As DNA, the CDR3 is TGCGCCAGCAGCCAAGTGGTTCTGTCGGGACAGGGGAGCTACACCTTC. It translates to CASSQVVLSGQGSYTF.

This clonotype has at least ten counts. The chain carries TRBV28 and TRBJ1-2; 11 bases match TRBD1. The CDR3 has 14 residues. Germline assignment: CDR1 MDHEN and CDR2 SYDVKM. The V and J ends lost 5 bases and 7 bases, in that order; junction bases with no gene match: 6. The CDR3 DNA sequence: TGTGCCAGCAGTGACGGACAGGGGGCTCTTGGCTACACCTTC. It specifies CASSDGQGALGYTF.

A remark on this clonotype: A read error may be the cause here, since a much bigger clone is one base away. This sequence joins TRBV6-1 and TRBJ1-4; D is undetermined. Germline values: CDR1 MNHNS, CDR2 SASEGT. The CDR3 has 15 residues. The CDR3 DNA reads TGTGCCAGCAGTCCCGGGGAGGGCGATACGGAAAGACTGTTTTTT. It encodes CASSPGEGDTERLFF.

V is TRBV20-1 and J is TRBJ2-1, with D tentatively TRBD1 or TRBD2 (6 bases each). Germline CDR1 DFQATT, CDR2 SNEGSKA (reference sequence). Trimming shortened V by 2 bases and J by 0 bases, and 11 bases separated the two germline ends. This CDR3 region has 15 residues. CDR3 amino acids: CSARQGGSSYNEQFF. The CDR3 nucleotides read TGCAGTGCTAGACAAGGGGGGAGCTCCTACAATGAGCAGTTCTTC.

V gene TRBV6-5 combines with J gene TRBJ1-5; maybe TRBD1 (5 bases). Between the trimmed V and J ends, which lost 4 bases and 7 bases, there was a span of 11 bases. Germline values: CDR1 MNHEY, CDR2 SVGAGI. The CDR3 has 13 residues. The CDR3 region has the DNA TGTGCCAGCAGTTCAGGGAACCGCCAGCCCCAGCATTTT. It yields the protein CASSSGNRQPQHF.

This clonotype was counted ten times or more. This rearrangement joins TRBV12-3 or TRBV12-4 to TRBJ2-2; D possibly corresponds to TRBD2 (6 bases). This CDR3 contains 15 residues. V was trimmed by 3 bases and J by 6 bases, leaving 14 bases between them. CDR3 loop: CASSFPGVIAGELFF. The CDR3 nucleotides are TGTGCCAGCAGTTTCCCGGGGGTCATCGCCGGGGAGCTGTTTTTT.

This clonotype was seen at least ten times. The chain recombines TRBV3-1 with TRBJ2-5; the D gene is possibly TRBD2 (6 bases). The germline V gene has CDR1 LGHDT and CDR2 YNNKEL (reference sequence). The CDR3 extends over 15 amino acids. V lost 1 base, J lost 7 bases, and 16 bases lay in between. CDR3 loop: CASSQVSGSYGTQYF. The CDR3 DNA reads TGTGCCAGCAGCCAAGTTTCCGGGAGCTACGGGACCCAGTACTTC.

This CDR3 reads CASRLAGGSGELFF. CDR3 sequence (DNA): TGTGCCAGTCGACTAGCGGGGGGCAGCGGGGAGCTGTTTTTT. This chain links TRBV6-2 or TRBV6-3 with TRBJ2-2, with 13 bases fitting TRBD2. The J segment lost 7 bases and the V segment lost 9 bases, leaving 5 bases of the junction unmatched. Germline loops: CDR1 MNHEY, CDR2 SVGEGT. The CDR3 loop spans 14 amino acids.